This is a list of T cell receptor beta chains from one sample in a study of shared clonotypes between healthy human individuals. Sequencing was performed with immunoSEQ multiplex PCR; in TCRdb, only in-frame clones are kept and a portion is missing. The sample consists of fewer than 2.5 million clones, over 85% of them appearing once. Sequenced material: naive CD4+ T cells from PBMCs. The source of these receptors is a man aged 18 to 35 in good health. Some clones in this sample may be carry-over from other donors' samples. The CDR3 runs from the conserved cysteine through the conserved F or W. A D gene is named only where the DNA matches it firmly. A clone size is listed for some rows: how often the clone was seen (once, few, many), or a class if it is expanded.

j_call,clone_size,d_call,v_call,cdr3_aa,cdr3_nt
TRBJ2-1,.,TRBD2,TRBV19,CASSLPGLARHEQFF,TGTGCCAGTAGTCTTCCAGGACTAGCGAGGCATGAGCAGTTCTTC
TRBJ2-5,.,TRBD2,TRBV5-1,CASSLVATSGPLETQYF,TGCGCCAGCAGCTTGGTGGCGACTAGCGGCCCCCTAGAGACCCAGTACTTC
TRBJ2-1,.,.,TRBV27,CASSFVGNEQFF,TGTGCCAGCAGTTTTGTGGGGAATGAGCAGTTCTTC
TRBJ2-3,.,TRBD2,TRBV4-1,CASSRAIRGSSGSTDTQYF,TGCGCCAGCAGCCGAGCCATAAGGGGATCTAGCGGCAGCACAGATACGCAGTATTTT
TRBJ2-5,.,.,TRBV13,CASSLGQETQYF,TGTGCCAGCAGCTTAGGACAAGAGACCCAGTACTTC
TRBJ2-5,.,TRBD2,TRBV28,CASSPASGRWGETQYF,TGTGCCAGCAGTCCAGCTAGCGGGAGATGGGGAGAGACCCAGTACTTC
TRBJ2-6,.,TRBD1,TRBV28,CASRATGGTIYGANVLTF,TGTGCCAGCAGGGCCACAGGGGGGACGATATACGGGGCCAACGTCCTGACTTTC
TRBJ1-5,.,.,TRBV19,CASSSSGDRAQHF,TGTGCCAGTAGTTCTTCAGGGGATCGGGCCCAGCATTTT
TRBJ2-1,.,TRBD2,TRBV19,CASSQRLAGGGNEQFF,TGTGCCAGTAGTCAGAGACTAGCGGGAGGAGGCAATGAGCAGTTCTTC
TRBJ2-7,.,.,TRBV4-2,CASSQTWTDYEQYF,TGTGCCAGCAGCCAGACATGGACGGACTACGAGCAGTACTTC
TRBJ2-2,.,.,TRBV19,CASSIYPTGELFF,TGTGCCAGTAGTATTTACCCCACCGGGGAGCTGTTTTTT
TRBJ2-2,.,.,TRBV30,CAWSGGGLSGELFF,TGTGCCTGGAGTGGCGGGGGCCTATCCGGGGAGCTGTTTTTT
TRBJ2-3,.,TRBD2,TRBV5-1,CASSPGGIPDTQYF,TGCGCCAGCAGCCCGGGGGGGATTCCAGATACGCAGTATTTT
TRBJ2-5,.,TRBD2,TRBV5-4,CASSFPSGSAETQYF,TGTGCCAGCAGCTTCCCTAGCGGGAGCGCTGAGACCCAGTACTTC
TRBJ2-2,.,TRBD1,TRBV4-3,CASSQDLGYEQGMAGELFF,TGCGCCAGCAGCCAAGATCTAGGCTATGAACAGGGGATGGCCGGGGAGCTGTTTTTT
TRBJ2-7,.,.,TRBV28,CASSGVVVEQYF,TGTGCCAGCAGTGGGGTTGTGGTCGAGCAGTACTTC
TRBJ1-1,once,.,TRBV10-3,CAISDRYMNTEAFF,TGTGCCATCAGTGATCGTTACATGAACACTGAAGCTTTCTTT
TRBJ2-1,.,.,TRBV9,CASSVGLADYNEQFF,TGTGCCAGCAGCGTAGGATTAGCGGACTACAATGAGCAGTTCTTC
TRBJ1-1,.,.,TRBV7-2,CASSLEGRVNTEAFF,TGTGCCAGCAGCTTAGAGGGAAGGGTGAACACTGAAGCTTTCTTT
TRBJ2-1,.,TRBD2,TRBV2,CASTMTSGAGNEQFF,TGTGCCAGCACTATGACTAGCGGAGCGGGGAATGAGCAGTTCTTC
TRBJ2-5,.,TRBD2,TRBV5-1,CASSLGRLAGQETQYF,TGCGCCAGCAGCTTGGGTAGACTAGCGGGTCAAGAGACCCAGTACTTC
TRBJ1-1,.,.,TRBV5-6,CASSLNGPSAFF,TGTGCCAGCAGCTTGAATGGTCCGTCGGCTTTCTTT
TRBJ1-5,few,.,TRBV4-2,CASSQFDEPQHF,TGTGCCAGCAGCCAGTTCGACGAGCCCCAGCATTTT
TRBJ1-4,.,.,TRBV25-1,CASSGAGALNEKLFF,TGTGCCAGCAGTGGTGCCGGGGCCCTGAATGAAAAACTGTTTTTT
TRBJ2-3,.,TRBD2,TRBV9,CASSAGLAGETDTQYF,TGTGCCAGCAGCGCCGGACTAGCGGGAGAAACAGATACGCAGTATTTT
TRBJ2-2,once,TRBD2,TRBV5-6,CASSYRTSGTNTGELFF,TGTGCCAGCAGCTACAGGACTAGCGGGACCAACACCGGGGAGCTGTTTTTT
TRBJ1-2,.,.,TRBV5-6,CASSPQGGGYGYTF,TGTGCCAGCAGCCCCCAGGGTGGCGGGTATGGCTACACCTTC
TRBJ1-1,.,.,TRBV28,CASSSGKSKAFF,TGTGCCAGCAGTTCGGGAAAGAGTAAAGCTTTCTTT
TRBJ1-1,.,.,TRBV7-9,CASSLARGAEAFF,TGTGCCAGCAGCTTAGCGCGGGGGGCTGAAGCTTTCTTT
TRBJ1-1,.,.,TRBV6-5,CASTPSGILNTEAFF,TGTGCCAGCACCCCCAGTGGCATATTGAACACTGAAGCTTTCTTT
TRBJ2-1,.,.,TRBV28,CASSPLNEQFF,TGTGCCAGCAGTCCCCTCAATGAGCAGTTCTTC
TRBJ1-5,.,.,TRBV28,CASTSGTLYQPQHF,TGTGCCAGCACATCCGGGACCCTCTATCAGCCCCAGCATTTT
TRBJ1-1,.,.,TRBV11-2,CASSLGGRGTEAFF,TGTGCCAGCAGCTTGGGGGGGCGCGGGACTGAAGCTTTCTTT
TRBJ2-1,.,TRBD2,TRBV5-1,CASSFGTSDNEQFF,TGCGCCAGCAGCTTCGGGACTAGTGATAATGAGCAGTTCTTC
TRBJ1-5,once,TRBD1,TRBV2,CASSGGTGGGQPQHF,TGTGCCAGCAGTGGTGGGACAGGGGGTGGTCAGCCCCAGCATTTT
TRBJ1-2,.,TRBD1,TRBV10-2,CASSGRQGTSYGYTF,TGCGCCAGCAGTGGCCGACAGGGAACCTCATATGGCTACACCTTC
TRBJ2-5,.,.,TRBV4-1,CASSQAWGGVGETQYF,TGCGCCAGCAGCCAAGCTTGGGGTGGGGTTGGAGAGACCCAGTACTTC
TRBJ2-6,.,.,TRBV5-1,CASRGTLSGANVLTF,TGCGCCAGCAGAGGGACCTTATCTGGGGCCAACGTCCTGACTTTC
TRBJ2-1,once,TRBD1,TRBV19,CASIRQGPYNEQFF,TGTGCCAGTATCAGACAGGGGCCGTACAATGAGCAGTTCTTC
TRBJ1-3,.,.,TRBV9,CASSVGTVAGNTIYF,TGTGCCAGCAGCGTCGGTACGGTAGCTGGAAACACCATATATTTT
TRBJ2-3,.,TRBD2,TRBV5-1,CASSLAGGPQQDTQYF,TGCGCCAGCAGCTTAGCGGGAGGGCCCCAGCAGGATACGCAGTATTTT
TRBJ2-1,.,.,TRBV28,CASSLLESYNEQFF,TGTGCCAGCAGTTTGCTCGAGTCCTACAATGAGCAGTTCTTC
TRBJ2-1,.,TRBD2,TRBV19,CASSIVAGGWGEQFF,TGTGCCAGTAGTATAGTAGCGGGAGGTTGGGGTGAGCAGTTCTTC
TRBJ1-2,.,.,TRBV6-5,CASSYSGRARWGYTF,TGTGCCAGCAGTTACTCGGGAAGGGCCCGGTGGGGCTACACCTTC
TRBJ2-3,.,.,TRBV9,CASSDGSWELDTQYF,TGTGCCAGCAGCGATGGATCCTGGGAATTGGATACGCAGTATTTT